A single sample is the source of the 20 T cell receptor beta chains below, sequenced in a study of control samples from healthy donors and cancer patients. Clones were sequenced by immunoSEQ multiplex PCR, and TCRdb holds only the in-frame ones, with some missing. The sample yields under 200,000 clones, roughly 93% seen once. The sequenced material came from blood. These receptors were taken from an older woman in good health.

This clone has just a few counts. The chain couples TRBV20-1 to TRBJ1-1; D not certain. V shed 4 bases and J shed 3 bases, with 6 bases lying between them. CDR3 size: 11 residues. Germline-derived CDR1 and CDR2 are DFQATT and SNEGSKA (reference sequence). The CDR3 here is CSATFDTEAFF. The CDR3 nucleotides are TGCAGTGCTACTTTTGACACTGAAGCTTTCTTT.

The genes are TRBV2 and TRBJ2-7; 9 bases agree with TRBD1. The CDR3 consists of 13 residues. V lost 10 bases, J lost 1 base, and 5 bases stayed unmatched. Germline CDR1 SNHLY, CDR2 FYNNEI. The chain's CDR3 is CATQTGGSYEQYF. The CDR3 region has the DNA TGTGCCACCCAGACAGGGGGATCCTACGAGCAGTACTTC.

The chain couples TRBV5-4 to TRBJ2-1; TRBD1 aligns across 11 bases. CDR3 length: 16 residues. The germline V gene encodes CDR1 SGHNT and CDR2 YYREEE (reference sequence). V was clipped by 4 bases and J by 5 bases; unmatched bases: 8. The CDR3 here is CASSPSPGQGDNEQFF. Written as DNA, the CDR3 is TGTGCCAGCAGCCCTTCCCCGGGACAGGGGGACAATGAGCAGTTCTTC.

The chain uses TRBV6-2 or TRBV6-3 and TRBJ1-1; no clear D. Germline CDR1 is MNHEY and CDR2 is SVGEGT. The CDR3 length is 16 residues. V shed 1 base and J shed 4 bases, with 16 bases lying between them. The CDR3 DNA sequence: TGTGCCAGCAGTTACTTGGTCTGGGCTGCGAGCACTGAAGCTTTCTTT. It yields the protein CASSYLVWAASTEAFF.

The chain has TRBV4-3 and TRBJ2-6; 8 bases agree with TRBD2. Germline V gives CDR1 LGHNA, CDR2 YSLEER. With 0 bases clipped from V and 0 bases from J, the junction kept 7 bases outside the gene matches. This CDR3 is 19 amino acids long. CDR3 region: CASSQEGGTRISGANVLTF. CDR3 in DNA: TGCGCCAGCAGCCAAGAAGGGGGGACTAGAATCTCTGGGGCCAACGTCCTGACTTTC.

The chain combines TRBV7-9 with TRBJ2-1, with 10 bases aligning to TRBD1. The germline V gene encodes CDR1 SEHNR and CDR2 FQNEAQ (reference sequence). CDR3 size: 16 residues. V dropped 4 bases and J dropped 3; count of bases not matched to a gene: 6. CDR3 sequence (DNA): TGTGCCAGCAGCTATACCGGGACAGGGGTCTACAATGAGCAGTTCTTC. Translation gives CASSYTGTGVYNEQFF.

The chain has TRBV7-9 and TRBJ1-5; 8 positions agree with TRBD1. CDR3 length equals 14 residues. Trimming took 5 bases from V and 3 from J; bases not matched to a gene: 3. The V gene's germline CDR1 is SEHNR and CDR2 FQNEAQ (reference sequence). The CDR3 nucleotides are TGTGCCAGCAGCCCGACAGGGGCCAATCAGCCCCAGCATTTT. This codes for CASSPTGANQPQHF.

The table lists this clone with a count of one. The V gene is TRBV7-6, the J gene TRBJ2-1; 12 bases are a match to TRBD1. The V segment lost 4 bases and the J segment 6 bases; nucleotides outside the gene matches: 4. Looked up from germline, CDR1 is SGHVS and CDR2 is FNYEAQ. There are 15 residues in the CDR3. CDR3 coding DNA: TGTGCCAGCAGCTCAGGGACAGGGGGCCTCAATGAGCAGTTCTTC. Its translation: CASSSGTGGLNEQFF.

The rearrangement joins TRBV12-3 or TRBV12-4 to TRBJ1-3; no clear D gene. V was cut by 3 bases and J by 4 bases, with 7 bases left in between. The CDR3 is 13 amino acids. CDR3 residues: CASSFFAGNTIYF. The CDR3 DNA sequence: TGTGCCAGCAGTTTCTTCGCCGGAAACACCATATATTTT.

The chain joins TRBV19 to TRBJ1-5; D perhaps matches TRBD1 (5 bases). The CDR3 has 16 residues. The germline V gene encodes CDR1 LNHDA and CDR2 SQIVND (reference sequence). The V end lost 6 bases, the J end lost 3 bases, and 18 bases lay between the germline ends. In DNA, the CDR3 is TGTGCCAGTAGAATCCAGTCCAGGGCTCCCAATCAGCCCCAGCATTTT. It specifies CASRIQSRAPNQPQHF.

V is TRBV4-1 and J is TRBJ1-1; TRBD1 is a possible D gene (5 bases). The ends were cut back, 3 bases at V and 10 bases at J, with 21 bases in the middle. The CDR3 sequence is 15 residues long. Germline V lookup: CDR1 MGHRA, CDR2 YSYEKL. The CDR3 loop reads CASSHSKQDGVVAFF. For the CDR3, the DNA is TGCGCCAGCAGCCACTCTAAACAGGATGGGGTAGTAGCTTTCTTT.

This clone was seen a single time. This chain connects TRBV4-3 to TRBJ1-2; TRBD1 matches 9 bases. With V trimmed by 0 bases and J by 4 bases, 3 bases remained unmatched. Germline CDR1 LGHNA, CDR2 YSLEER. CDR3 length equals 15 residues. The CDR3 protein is CASSQEGQGIYGYTF. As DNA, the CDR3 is TGCGCCAGCAGCCAAGAAGGACAGGGGATCTATGGCTACACCTTC.

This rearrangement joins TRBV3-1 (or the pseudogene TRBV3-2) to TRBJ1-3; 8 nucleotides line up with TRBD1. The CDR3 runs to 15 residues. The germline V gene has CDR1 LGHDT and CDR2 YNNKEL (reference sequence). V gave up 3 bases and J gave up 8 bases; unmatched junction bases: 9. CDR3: CASSQRTGPSDTIYF. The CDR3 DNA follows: TGTGCCAGCAGCCAGAGGACAGGGCCTTCTGACACCATATATTTT.

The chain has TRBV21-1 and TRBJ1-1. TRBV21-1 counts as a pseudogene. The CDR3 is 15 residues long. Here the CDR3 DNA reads TGTGCCAGCAGCAAAGGATTCGGCAGCACGTCTGAAGCTTTCTTT. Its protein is CASSKGFGSTSEAFF.

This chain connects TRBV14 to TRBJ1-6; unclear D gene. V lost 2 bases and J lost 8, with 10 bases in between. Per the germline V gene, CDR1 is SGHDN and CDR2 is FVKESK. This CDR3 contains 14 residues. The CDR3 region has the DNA TGTGCCAGCAGCCAAAACTGGAGGGATTCACCCCTCCACTTT. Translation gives CASSQNWRDSPLHF.

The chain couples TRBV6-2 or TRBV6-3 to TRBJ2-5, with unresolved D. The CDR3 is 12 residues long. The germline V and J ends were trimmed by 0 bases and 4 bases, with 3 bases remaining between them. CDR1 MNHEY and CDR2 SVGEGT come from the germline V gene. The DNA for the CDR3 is TGTGCCAGCAGTTACTCTAGAGAGACCCAGTACTTC. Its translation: CASSYSRETQYF.

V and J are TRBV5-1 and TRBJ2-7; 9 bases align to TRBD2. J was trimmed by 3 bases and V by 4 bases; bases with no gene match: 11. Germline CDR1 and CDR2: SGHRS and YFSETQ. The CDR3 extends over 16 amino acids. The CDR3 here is CASSRYGLALSYEQYF. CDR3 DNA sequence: TGCGCCAGCAGCAGATACGGACTAGCGCTCAGCTACGAGCAGTACTTC.

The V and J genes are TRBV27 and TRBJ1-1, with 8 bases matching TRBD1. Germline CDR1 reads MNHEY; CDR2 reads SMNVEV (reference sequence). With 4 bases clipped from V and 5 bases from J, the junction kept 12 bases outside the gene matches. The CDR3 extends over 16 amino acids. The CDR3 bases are TGTGCCAGCAGTTGGAGCCTCAGGGGGCTGGGAACTGAAGCTTTCTTT. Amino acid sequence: CASSWSLRGLGTEAFF.

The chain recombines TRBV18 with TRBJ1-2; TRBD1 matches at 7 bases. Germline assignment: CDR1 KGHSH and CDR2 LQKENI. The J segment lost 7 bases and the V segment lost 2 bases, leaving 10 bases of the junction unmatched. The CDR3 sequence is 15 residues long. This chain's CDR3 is CASSPEPRGSFGYTF. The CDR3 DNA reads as TGTGCCAGCTCACCAGAGCCCAGGGGGTCTTTTGGCTACACCTTC.

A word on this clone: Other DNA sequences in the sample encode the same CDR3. The CDR3 sequence is CSVEVARTPGHTEAFF. CDR3 coding DNA: TGCAGCGTTGAAGTCGCGAGGACACCCGGGCACACTGAAGCTTTCTTT. The V gene is TRBV29-1, the J gene TRBJ1-1; D may be TRBD1 (5 bases). This CDR3 comprises 16 residues. Trimming pared 1 base from V and 3 bases from J, leaving 18 bases between. The germline CDR1 and CDR2 sequences are SQVTM and ANQGSEA.